This T cell receptor (beta chain) emerged from a study of blood T cell repertoires in COVID-19. Study as a whole: From the United States, Italy and Spain came samples of acute and convalescent COVID-19.

This CDR3 is built from 15 residues. Germline CDR1 SEHNR, CDR2 FQNEAQ (reference sequence). After removal of 0 bases from V and 8 bases from J, the junction contained 4 bases not matched to a gene. In the authors' methods: How many nucleated cells were present was estimated from reference gene primer amplification. The method was immunoSEQ multiplex PCR; TCRdb's version includes in-frame clones alone and lacks a portion of them. Clone size and the V and J calls come from that table; the DNA yielded D and trimming. The repertoire consists of about 98,000 clones, with 84% occurring once and the leading ten covering around 10%.

The chain uses TRBV7-9 and TRBJ1-4; 9 nucleotides align to TRBD1. This clonotype originated in a man between 35 and 55 years old with active or convalescent COVID-19. Material for sequencing was peripheral blood. In DNA form, the CDR3 reads TGTGCCAGCAGCTTAGCCCTGACAGGGGGGGAAAAACTGTTTTTT. This sequence encodes CASSLALTGGEKLFF.